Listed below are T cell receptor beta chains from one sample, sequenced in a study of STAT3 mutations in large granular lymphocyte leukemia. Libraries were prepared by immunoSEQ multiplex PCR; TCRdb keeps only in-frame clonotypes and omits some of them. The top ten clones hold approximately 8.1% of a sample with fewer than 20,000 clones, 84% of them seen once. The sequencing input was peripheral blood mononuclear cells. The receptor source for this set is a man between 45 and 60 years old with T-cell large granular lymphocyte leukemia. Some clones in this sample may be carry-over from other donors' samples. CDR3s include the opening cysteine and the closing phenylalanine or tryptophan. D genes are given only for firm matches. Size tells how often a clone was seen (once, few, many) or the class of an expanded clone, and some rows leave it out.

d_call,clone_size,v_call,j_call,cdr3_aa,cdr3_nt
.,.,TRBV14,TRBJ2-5,CASSPFSETQYF,TGTGCCAGCAGCCCCTTTTCAGAGACCCAGTACTTC
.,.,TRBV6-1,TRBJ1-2,CASSSPASYTF,TGTGCCAGCAGCAGCCCGGCGAGCTACACCTTC
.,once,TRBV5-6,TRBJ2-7,CASSFDTSYEQYF,TGTGCCAGCAGCTTCGACACCTCCTACGAGCAGTACTTC
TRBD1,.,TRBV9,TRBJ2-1,CASSANRGINEQFF,TGTGCCAGCAGCGCTAACAGGGGGATCAATGAGCAGTTCTTC
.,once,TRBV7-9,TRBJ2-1,CASGTGGGSYNEQFF,TGTGCCAGCGGGACGGGCGGCGGCTCCTACAATGAGCAGTTCTTC
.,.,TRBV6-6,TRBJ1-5,CASAQGGDQPQHF,TGTGCCAGCGCACAGGGTGGGGATCAGCCCCAGCATTTT
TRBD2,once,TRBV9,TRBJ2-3,CASSASTLRREGRTDTQYF,TGTGCCAGCAGCGCCTCAACGTTGAGGCGGGAGGGTCGCACAGATACGCAGTATTTT
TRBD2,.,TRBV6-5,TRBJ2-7,CASRIRAGGHEQYF,TGTGCCAGCAGGATTAGAGCGGGAGGGCACGAGCAGTACTTC
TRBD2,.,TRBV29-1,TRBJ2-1,CSAKRDRSYNEQFF,TGCAGCGCGAAGCGGGACCGCTCCTACAATGAGCAGTTCTTC
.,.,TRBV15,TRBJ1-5,CATSRDPGHQPQHF,TGTGCCACCAGCAGAGATCCAGGGCATCAGCCCCAGCATTTT
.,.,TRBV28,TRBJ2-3,CASSRRPGRTDTQYF,TGTGCCAGCAGCCGTCGCCCGGGACGCACAGATACGCAGTATTTT
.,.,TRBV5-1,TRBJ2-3,CASSLGRGLTDTQYF,TGCGCCAGCAGCTTGGGGCGCGGCCTCACAGATACGCAGTATTTT
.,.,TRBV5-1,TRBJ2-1,CASSTIREAYNEQFF,TGCGCCAGCAGTACGATTCGGGAAGCTTACAATGAGCAGTTCTTC
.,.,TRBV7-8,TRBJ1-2,CASSLLRISSRGDYGYTF,TGTGCCAGCAGCCTCCTGCGGATCTCTTCACGGGGCGACTATGGCTACACCTTC
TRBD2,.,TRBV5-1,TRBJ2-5,CASSLERGGGIEETQYF,TGCGCCAGCAGCTTGGAGAGGGGCGGGGGAATCGAAGAGACCCAGTACTTC
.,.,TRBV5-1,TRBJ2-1,CASSVRYNEQFF,TGCGCCAGCAGCGTGAGATACAATGAGCAGTTCTTC
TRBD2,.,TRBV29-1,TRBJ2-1,CSVVTSGLHNEQFF,TGCAGCGTCGTGACTAGCGGGCTCCACAATGAGCAGTTCTTC
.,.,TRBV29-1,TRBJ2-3,CSVEVGANTDTQYF,TGCAGCGTTGAGGTCGGGGCAAACACAGATACGCAGTATTTT
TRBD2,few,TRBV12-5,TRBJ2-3,CASGPQPTSGRPDTQYF,TGTGCTAGTGGTCCCCAGCCGACTAGCGGGAGGCCGGATACGCAGTATTTT
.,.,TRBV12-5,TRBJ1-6,CASGLSQGSPLHF,TGTGCTAGTGGTTTGTCCCAGGGTTCACCCCTCCACTTT
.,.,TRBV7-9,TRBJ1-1,CASSYRTEVDFF,TGTGCCAGCAGCTACCGGACAGAAGTTGATTTCTTT
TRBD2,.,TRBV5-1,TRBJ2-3,CASSRLAGGGHTDTQYF,TGCGCCAGCAGCCGACTAGCGGGGGGAGGACACACAGATACGCAGTATTTT
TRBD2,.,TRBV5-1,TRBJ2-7,CASREGSGGSYEQYF,TGCGCCAGCAGGGAGGGTTCGGGGGGCTCCTACGAGCAGTACTTC
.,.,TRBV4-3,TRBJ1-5,CASSQDGGRGQPQHF,TGCGCCAGCAGCCAAGATGGGGGGCGCGGCCAGCCCCAGCATTTT
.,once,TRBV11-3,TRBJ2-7,CASSLRQNSYEQYF,TGTGCCAGCAGCTTACGACAGAACTCCTACGAGCAGTACTTC
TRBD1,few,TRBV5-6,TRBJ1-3,CASSTRQGDTIYF,TGTGCCAGCAGCACCAGACAGGGCGACACCATATATTTT
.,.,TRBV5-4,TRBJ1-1,CASWTRDTEAFF,TGTGCCAGCTGGACACGGGACACTGAAGCTTTCTTT
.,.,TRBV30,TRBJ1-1,CAWSTGLTEAFF,TGTGCCTGGAGTACAGGGCTCACTGAAGCTTTCTTT
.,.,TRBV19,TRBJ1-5,CASSSTLGGNQPQHF,TGTGCCAGTAGTTCCACCCTGGGGGGCAATCAGCCCCAGCATTTT
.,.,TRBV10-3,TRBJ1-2,CAISSGTTNYGYTF,TGTGCCATCAGTTCTGGGACAACGAACTATGGCTACACCTTC
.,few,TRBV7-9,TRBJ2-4,CASSSEPSEGNIQYF,TGTGCCAGCAGCTCGGAGCCTAGCGAGGGAAACATTCAGTACTTC
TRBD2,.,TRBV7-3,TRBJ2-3,CASSLSGSTDTQYF,TGTGCCAGCAGCTTAAGCGGGAGTACAGATACGCAGTATTTT
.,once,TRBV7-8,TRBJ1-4,CASSPVGGRVEKLFF,TGTGCCAGCAGCCCCGTCGGGGGGCGCGTTGAAAAACTGTTTTTT
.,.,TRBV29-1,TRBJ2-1,CSVDSSRSSYNEQFF,TGCAGCGTTGATTCCAGCCGGAGCTCCTACAATGAGCAGTTCTTC
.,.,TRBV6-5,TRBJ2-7,CASSYLKGVGYEQYF,TGTGCCAGCAGTTACCTAAAAGGGGTGGGCTACGAGCAGTACTTC
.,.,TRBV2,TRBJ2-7,CASSEEATSRDF,TGTGCCAGCAGTGAAGAGGCGACTAGTCGTGACTTC
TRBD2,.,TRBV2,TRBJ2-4,CASSARRLAGGHDKNIQYF,TGTGCCAGCAGTGCGCGGAGACTAGCGGGGGGGCATGACAAAAACATTCAGTACTTC
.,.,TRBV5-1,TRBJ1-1,CASTRGGAGTEAFF,TGCGCCAGCACAAGGGGGGGCGCAGGAACTGAAGCTTTCTTT
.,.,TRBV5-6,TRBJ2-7,CASSRISVEERYEQYF,TGTGCCAGCAGCCGGATCAGTGTGGAGGAGAGGTACGAGCAGTACTTC
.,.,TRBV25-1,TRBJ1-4,CASSEYRGGDYEKLFF,TGTGCCAGCAGTGAATATAGGGGAGGGGACTATGAAAAACTGTTTTTT
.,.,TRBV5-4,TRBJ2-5,CASSLVGGAWEETQYF,TGTGCCAGCAGCTTGGTGGGGGGGGCATGGGAAGAGACCCAGTACTTC
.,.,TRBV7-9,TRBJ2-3,CASSLARGTTGRSTDTQYF,TGTGCCAGCAGCTTAGCGCGAGGAACCACAGGGAGATCCACAGATACGCAGTATTTT
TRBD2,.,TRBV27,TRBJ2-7,CASSLRGTSGSHEQYF,TGTGCCAGCAGTTTACGCGGGACTAGCGGGAGTCACGAGCAGTACTTC
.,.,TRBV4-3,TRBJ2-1,CASSQDLPGPHNEQFF,TGCGCCAGCAGCCAAGATCTCCCAGGGCCCCACAATGAGCAGTTCTTC
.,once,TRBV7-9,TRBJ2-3,CASGRDTDTQYF,TGTGCCAGCGGGCGAGACACAGATACGCAGTATTTT
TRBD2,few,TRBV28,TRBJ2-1,CATSGGGHNEQFF,TGTGCCACCTCGGGGGGAGGCCACAATGAGCAGTTCTTC
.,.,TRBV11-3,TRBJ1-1,CASSSGQQKNTEAFF,TGTGCCAGCAGCTCGGGACAACAAAAGAACACTGAAGCTTTCTTT
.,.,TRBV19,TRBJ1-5,CASSIGGGRYQPQHF,TGTGCCAGTAGTATAGGCGGGGGGCGGTATCAGCCCCAGCATTTT
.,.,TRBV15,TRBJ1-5,CATSRDTDFQPQHF,TGTGCCACCAGCAGAGATACGGATTTTCAGCCCCAGCATTTT
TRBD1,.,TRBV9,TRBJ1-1,CASSVDHRGGYTEAFF,TGTGCCAGCAGCGTAGATCACAGGGGAGGATACACTGAAGCTTTCTTT
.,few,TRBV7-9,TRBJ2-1,CASSLDNLNSYNEQFF,TGTGCCAGCAGCTTAGACAATCTGAACTCCTACAATGAGCAGTTCTTC
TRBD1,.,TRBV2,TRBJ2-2,CASIPGQARPRAGELFF,TGTGCCAGCATCCCCGGACAGGCGAGACCAAGGGCCGGGGAGCTGTTTTTT
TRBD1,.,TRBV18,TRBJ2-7,CASSPIQGVVEQYF,TGTGCCAGCTCACCAATACAGGGGGTTGTCGAGCAGTACTTC
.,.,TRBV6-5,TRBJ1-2,CASARSQNYGYTF,TGTGCCAGCGCCCGCAGCCAGAACTATGGCTACACCTTC